Shown below are 14 T cell receptor beta chains from a single sample sequenced in a study of T cells in Graves' hyperthyroidism and ophthalmopathy. Amplification of TCR beta CDR3 regions used RNA as the template. First-round RT-PCR targeting the TCR CDR3 was performed with the HTBI primer set. TCRdb ran MiXCR on the multiplex PCR reads and lists one entry per CDR3 protein. The data hold 300,000 to 450,000 distinct CDR3 sequences, with approximately 18% observed a single time. Material for sequencing was blood. All receptors derive from a woman in her 30s with Graves' hyperthyroidism that later progressed to Graves' ophthalmopathy.

In this sample, this clonotype turned up many times. The chain carries TRBV5-1 and TRBJ1-1; perhaps TRBD1 as D (5 bases). CDR1 and CDR2 (germline): SGHRS, YFSETQ. This CDR3 has 14 residues. Between the trimmed V and J ends, which lost 0 bases and 6 bases, there was a span of 12 bases. The CDR3 is CASSLVQGSAEAFF. The CDR3 DNA reads as TGCGCCAGCAGCTTGGTCCAGGGATCGGCTGAAGCTTTCTTT.

This chain uses TRBV5-6 with TRBJ1-1; D gene ambiguous. CDR1 is SGHDT and CDR2 is YYEEEE in the germline V gene. V was cut by 4 bases and J by 4 bases, with 11 bases left in between. The CDR3 covers 13 residues. In nucleotides, the CDR3 is TGTGCCAGCAGCCAGTCTGGGTTCACTGAAGCTTTCTTT. Translated, it gives CASSQSGFTEAFF.

This clonotype was recorded at least ten times. The chain recombines TRBV3-1 with TRBJ2-2; D not resolved. Germline CDR1 reads LGHDT; CDR2 reads YNNKEL (reference sequence). The CDR3 covers 14 residues. Trimming took off 3 bases at V and 7 bases at J, with 12 bases between the two ends. CDR3 nucleotide sequence: TGTGCCAGCAGCCATATCCCGAGGAGCGGGGAGCTGTTTTTT. Amino acid sequence: CASSHIPRSGELFF.

This clonotype was detected only once. A much larger clone sits a single nucleotide away, making a read error possible. This chain uses TRBV29-1 with TRBJ1-1; D not certain. This CDR3 has 14 amino acids. The V gene's germline CDR1 is SQVTM and CDR2 ANQGSEA. CDR3 residues: CSVEDRSLGFEALF. The CDR3 DNA reads as TGCAGCGTTGAAGATCGTAGCTTAGGTTTTGAAGCTCTCTTT.

Ten or more counts support this clonotype. This chain connects TRBV2 to TRBJ2-1; D possibly corresponds to TRBD1 (5 bases). V lost 3 bases to trimming and J lost 0 bases, with 9 bases between them. Germline V gene data show CDR1 as SNHLY and CDR2 as FYNNEI. The CDR3 is 15 amino acids. The CDR3 sequence: CASSDLDSSYNEQFF. The CDR3 nucleotides read TGTGCCAGCAGTGACTTAGACAGCTCCTACAATGAGCAGTTCTTC.

This clonotype was counted many times. The chain joins TRBV6-2 or TRBV6-3 to TRBJ1-6; a possible D gene is TRBD1 (6 bases). Trimming took 2 bases from V and 6 from J, leaving 14 bases between them. There are 16 residues in the CDR3. In germline, CDR1 is MNHEY, CDR2 SVGEGT. DNA of the CDR3: TGTGCCAGCAGTTACGTGGGGGGCGTAGTTAATTCACCCCTCCACTTT. Encoded protein: CASSYVGGVVNSPLHF.

This clonotype was found many times. The chain links TRBV7-9 to TRBJ1-3; D is undetermined. The CDR3 is 15 residues long. Germline V gene data show CDR1 as SEHNR and CDR2 as FQNEAQ (reference sequence). V lost 0 bases and J lost 1, with 7 bases in between. The CDR3 region has the DNA TGTGCCAGCAGCTTAGCCACCAGTTCTGGAAACACCATATATTTT. It codes for CASSLATSSGNTIYF.

This chain joins TRBV7-9 and TRBJ2-1; 10 bases are a match to TRBD1. Germline CDR1 is SEHNR and CDR2 is FQNEAQ (reference sequence). The CDR3 contains 18 residues. J gave up 3 bases and V 1 base, and 9 bases lay outside the gene matches. The CDR3 sequence is CASSLGDRGDRIYNEQFF. DNA for the CDR3: TGTGCCAGCAGCTTAGGGGACAGGGGTGACCGAATCTACAATGAGCAGTTCTTC.

This clonotype was seen many times. The V call is TRBV28, the J call TRBJ1-1, with a tentative D call TRBD1 (6 bases). Germline loops: CDR1 MDHEN, CDR2 SYDVKM. The length of the CDR3 is 14 residues. V was shortened by 10 bases and J by 2 bases, with 17 bases between the two germline ends. This CDR3 is CATSGWGRNTEAFF. In DNA form, the CDR3 reads TGTGCCACCAGCGGGTGGGGGCGCAACACTGAAGCTTTCTTT. The full variable domain, with the rest looked up from reference TRBV28 and TRBJ1-1, is DVKVTQSSRYLVKRTGEKVFLECVQDMDHENMFWYRQDPGLGLRLIYFSYDVKMKEKGDIPEGYSVSREKKERFSLILESASTNQTSMYLCATSGWGRNTEAFFGQGTRLTVV.

This clonotype occurred many times. The V and J genes are TRBV30 and TRBJ1-1; the D gene is possibly TRBD1 (5 bases). The CDR3 loop spans 12 amino acids. In germline, CDR1 is GTSNPN, CDR2 SVGIG (reference sequence). V lost 3 bases and J 5 bases, leaving 10 bases between the germline ends. The CDR3 DNA sequence: TGTGCCTGGAGCAGGGCTGGGACTGAAGCTTTCTTT. Translating gives CAWSRAGTEAFF. Based on the CDR3 plus reference TRBV30 and TRBJ1-1, the full variable domain is SQTIHQWPATLVQPVGSPLSLECTVEGTSNPNLYWYRQAAGRGLQLLFYSVGIGQISSEVPQNLSASRPQDRQFILSSKKLLLSDSGFYLCAWSRAGTEAFFGQGTRLTVV.

This clonotype came up many times. The CDR3 nucleotides are TGCGCCAGCAGCTCGCAACCGCTGGGGACAGGGGCCCGGGAGACCCAGTACTTC. Its translation is CASSSQPLGTGARETQYF. The chain has TRBV5-1 and TRBJ2-5, with 10 bases that match TRBD1. In germline, CDR1 is SGHRS, CDR2 YFSETQ. This CDR3 is built from 18 residues. With V trimmed by 3 bases and J by 5 bases, 16 bases remained unmatched.

This clonotype was counted at least ten times. This chain connects TRBV5-1 to TRBJ2-1; TRBD1 matches 10 bases. Losses at the gene ends were 3 bases for V and 2 bases for J; bases not matched to a gene: 2. Germline CDR1 SGHRS, CDR2 YFSETQ. CDR3 length: 15 amino acids. CDR3 in amino acids: CASSWTGGTYNEQFF. In DNA, the CDR3 is TGCGCCAGCAGCTGGACAGGGGGGACCTACAATGAGCAGTTCTTC.

In this sample, this clonotype turned up many times. V gene TRBV2 combines with J gene TRBJ2-4, with D maybe TRBD1 (5 bases). Trimming removed 5 bases at V and 1 base at J, with 9 bases between. Germline lookup yields CDR1 SNHLY and CDR2 FYNNEI. This CDR3 contains 14 residues. Written as DNA, the CDR3 is TGTGCCAGCAGTCTAGGGGCGGCCAAAAACATTCAGTACTTC. Its protein is CASSLGAAKNIQYF.

This clonotype was seen many times. This chain links TRBV27 with TRBJ2-5; 8 bases are a match to TRBD2. Per the germline V gene, CDR1 is MNHEY and CDR2 is SMNVEV (reference sequence). This CDR3 is built from 15 residues. V lost 6 bases to trimming and J lost 4 bases; unmatched junction nucleotides: 10. The CDR3 nucleotides are TGTGCCAGCAGCATGCGGGGGGCGCCTAGAGAGACCCAGTACTTC. It specifies CASSMRGAPRETQYF.